This T cell receptor (beta chain) appears in the sequencing data of a study of T cell responses to AZD1222 COVID-19 vaccine. Overall study findings and caveats: Donors skewed white British and female; clonal diversity was possibly underestimated. Across spike, vaccine-associated CD4 TCRs were found, dominant at 160-218 and 743-854.

V shed 5 bases and J shed 5 bases, with 9 bases lying between them. CDR1 MNHEY and CDR2 SVGAGI come from the germline V gene. The CDR3 is made up of 12 amino acids. Profiling relied on immunoSEQ multiplex PCR, and the TCRdb table lists in-frame clones only, not all of them. The sample has approximately 220,000 clones, about 92% seen once. A word on this clone: Its matching antigen is unknown.

The rearrangement joins TRBV6-5 to TRBJ1-1; D ambiguous. The sequence was obtained from an adult in good health. The material sequenced was peripheral blood, taken on day 0 of MenACWY control vaccination. This CDR3 is CASSIGRTEAFF. The CDR3 bases are TGTGCCAGCAGTATAGGGCGGACTGAAGCTTTCTTT.